What follows is one TCR beta chain and its context. The sample originates from a study of cytomegalovirus exposure and HLA in healthy donors. CDR1 and CDR2 from the germline V gene are PRHDT and FYEKMQ (reference sequence). The J segment lost 3 bases and the V segment lost 2 bases, leaving 6 bases of the junction unmatched. The CDR3 spans 17 residues. The PCR had 60 Vbeta and 13 Jbeta primers. Repertoires were generated with immunoSEQ multiplex PCR, while TCRdb's copy carries only in-frame clones and drops some. Found here are about 190,000 clones, roughly 84% of them singletons; the top ten hold around 0.26%.

Sequences were obtained from PBMCs. This clonotype originated in a boy aged 5-17 years in good health and CMV-seronegative. The V gene is TRBV13, the J gene TRBJ2-5; TRBD2 aligns across 13 bases. Here the CDR3 reads CASSLLLAGGPEETQYF. CDR3 coding DNA: TGTGCCAGCAGCTTACTACTAGCGGGAGGGCCAGAAGAGACCCAGTACTTC.